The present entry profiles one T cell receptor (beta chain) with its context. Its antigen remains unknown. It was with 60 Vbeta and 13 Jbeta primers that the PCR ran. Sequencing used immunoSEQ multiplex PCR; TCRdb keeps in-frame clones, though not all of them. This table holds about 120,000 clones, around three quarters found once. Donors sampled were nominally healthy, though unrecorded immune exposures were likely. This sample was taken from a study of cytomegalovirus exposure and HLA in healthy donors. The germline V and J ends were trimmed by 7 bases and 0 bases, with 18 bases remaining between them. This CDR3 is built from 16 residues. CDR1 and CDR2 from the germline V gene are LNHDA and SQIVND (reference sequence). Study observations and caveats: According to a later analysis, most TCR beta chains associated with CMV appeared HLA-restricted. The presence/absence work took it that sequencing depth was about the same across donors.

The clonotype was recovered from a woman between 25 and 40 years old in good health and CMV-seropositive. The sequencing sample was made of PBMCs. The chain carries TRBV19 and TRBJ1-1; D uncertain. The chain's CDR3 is CASTSAVLVMNTEAFF. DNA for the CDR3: TGTGCCAGTACCTCCGCTGTCCTAGTGATGAACACTGAAGCTTTCTTT.